Following are 4 T cell receptor beta chains from one sample sequenced in a study of shared clonotypes between healthy human individuals. The assay was immunoSEQ multiplex PCR, and TCRdb's table has in-frame clones only and misses some. Of over 2 million clones detected, over 85% appear once; the ten largest clones hold 0.1% to 0.15%. Sequenced: naive CD4+ T cells sorted from blood. Regarding subset: CD45RA+ positively selected. Source of these receptors: a man aged 18 to 29 in good health.

Comment on this clone: Other DNA sequences within the sample encode an identical CDR3. This chain links TRBV28 with TRBJ2-5; TRBD2 matches at 7 bases. Germline V gives CDR1 MDHEN, CDR2 SYDVKM. The CDR3 spans 13 residues. J lost 5 bases, V lost 5 bases, and 5 bases had no gene match. CDR3: CASSLGGVETQYF. The CDR3 coding sequence is TGTGCCAGCAGTCTGGGGGGGGTGGAGACCCAGTACTTC.

The gene calls are TRBV19 and TRBJ1-1; 7 bases match TRBD1. The CDR3 runs to 14 residues. CDR1 is LNHDA, CDR2 SQIVND, per germline (reference sequence). The V gene end was trimmed by 8 bases and the J gene end by 0 bases; junction bases not matched to a gene: 6. The CDR3 reads CASGSGQLNTEAFF. In nucleotides, the CDR3 is TGTGCCAGTGGATCGGGACAGCTGAACACTGAAGCTTTCTTT.

The chain carries TRBV20-1 and TRBJ2-1, with D possibly being TRBD2 (6 bases). This CDR3 is 11 amino acids long. V gave up 0 bases and J gave up 15 bases, with 12 bases separating them. CDR1 and CDR2 from the germline V gene are DFQATT and SNEGSKA (reference sequence). The CDR3: CSARDGDSGFF. The CDR3, as DNA: TGCAGTGCTAGAGACGGCGATAGCGGGTTCTTC.

This chain uses TRBV2 with TRBJ2-3, with D unclear. V lost 6 bases, J lost 6 bases, and 10 bases lay in between. The CDR3 has 12 amino acids. The germline V gene encodes CDR1 SNHLY and CDR2 FYNNEI. The CDR3 is CASRTAVDTQYF. The CDR3 bases are TGTGCCAGCAGGACGGCGGTGGATACGCAGTATTTT.